The 22 T cell receptor beta chains in this list originate from one sample, sequenced in a study of vaccination and CD4 T cells after COVID-19. CD4+ T cells that had been cultured provided DNA sequenced with the Oncomine TCR Beta short-read assay. TCRdb redid the calling of the PCR reads with MiXCR, one entry per CDR3 protein. The table has about 19,000 distinct CDR3 sequences, roughly 31% seen once. Treatment indicated: roughly 11-day PBMC culture with coronavirus spike peptide pools or control peptides (ViraFEST assay). The antigens these receptors bind are not known. The sample taken for sequencing was cultured CD4+ T cells from blood. These receptors originate from a human donor with COVID-19.

In this sample, this clonotype turned up a few times. The chain employs TRBV11-3 and TRBJ2-3; 7 positions match TRBD2. The CDR3 consists of 17 residues. Germline loops: CDR1 SGHNT, CDR2 YENEEA. The ends lost 5 bases at V and 2 bases at J; junction bases unmatched: 13. CDR3 coding DNA: TGTGCCAGCAGCCCCCCATCGCTAGCGGCCCTCACAGATACGCAGTATTTT. Translated: CASSPPSLAALTDTQYF.

The rearrangement uses TRBV11-1 and TRBJ1-1; D might be TRBD1 (6 bases). Germline loops: CDR1 SGHAT, CDR2 FQDESV (reference sequence). CDR3 size: 13 residues. The V gene lost 2 bases and the J gene lost 4 bases, with 8 bases spanning the gap. For the CDR3, the DNA is TGTGCCAGCAGCTTACAAGGGGGCACTGAAGCTTTCTTT. Residues: CASSLQGGTEAFF.

The chain combines TRBV27 with TRBJ1-1; D gene unclear. The V gene's germline CDR1 is MNHEY and CDR2 SMNVEV (reference sequence). This CDR3 has 15 amino acids. V was shortened by 7 bases and J by 1 base, with 16 bases between the two germline ends. The CDR3 DNA reads TGTGCCAGCACCTCGGACCCCAGGAGGAACACTGAAGCTTTCTTT. It is translated as CASTSDPRRNTEAFF.

The CDR3 loop is CASSLTGTPNQPQHF. The CDR3 DNA reads as TGCGCCAGCAGCTTAACCGGGACACCCAATCAGCCCCAGCATTTT. The rearrangement links TRBV5-1 to TRBJ1-5, with a weak D call TRBD1 (6 bases). Trimming cost V 2 bases and J 3 bases, with 12 bases left between them. The CDR3 is made up of 15 amino acids. CDR1 SGHRS and CDR2 YFSETQ come from the germline V gene. Complete variable domain (other parts from reference TRBV5-1 and TRBJ1-5): KAGVTQTPRYLIKTRGQQVTLSCSPISGHRSVSWYQQTPGQGLQFLFEYFSETQRNKGNFPGRFSGRQFSNSRSEMNVSTLELGDSALYLCASSLTGTPNQPQHFGDGTRLSIL.

This clonotype was detected a few times. CDR3 amino acids: CASSHSSRGGLAKNIQYF. The CDR3 DNA reads as TGTGCCAGCAGCCACTCATCCAGAGGGGGCCTAGCCAAAAACATTCAGTACTTC. The V and J genes are TRBV11-2 and TRBJ2-4; 7 bases are shared with TRBD1. CDR3 length equals 18 residues. CDR1 and CDR2 (germline): SGHAT, FQNNGV. The J segment lost 0 bases and the V segment lost 5 bases, leaving 13 bases of the junction unmatched.

This clonotype was recorded once. J is TRBJ2-1 and V is TRBV11-1; 9 nucleotides line up with TRBD1. Unmatched junction bases numbered 12, after V lost 8 bases and J lost 1 base. Germline CDR1 and CDR2: SGHAT and FQDESV (reference sequence). The CDR3 totals 17 residues. CDR3 sequence (DNA): TGTGCCAGCCTGAACAGGGGGCGTGGAGGATCCTACAATGAGCAGTTCTTC. Translated, it gives CASLNRGRGGSYNEQFF.

The gene calls are TRBV18 and TRBJ2-7, with 10 nucleotides matching TRBD2. The germline gives CDR1 KGHSH, CDR2 LQKENI. Trimming cost V 3 bases and J 3 bases; bases outside gene matches: 5. There are 15 residues in the CDR3. CDR3 protein: CASSPSSGGNYEQYF. The CDR3 DNA reads as TGTGCCAGCTCACCTTCTAGCGGGGGCAACTACGAGCAGTACTTC.

This clonotype has more than one count but fewer than ten. The chain uses TRBV6-1 and TRBJ1-5; 7 nucleotides agree with TRBD1. CDR1 and CDR2 (germline): MNHNS, SASEGT. The CDR3 contains 16 residues. With V trimmed by 5 bases and J by 5 bases, 12 bases remained unmatched. Here the CDR3 reads CASSREQGRGDQPQHF. The CDR3 coding sequence is TGTGCCAGCAGTAGAGAACAGGGGAGAGGGGATCAGCCCCAGCATTTT.

This clonotype turned up a few times. CDR3 sequence reads: CASSLGSGTQSSYEQYF. CDR3 nucleotides: TGTGCCAGCAGCTTGGGGTCGGGGACCCAGAGCTCCTACGAGCAGTACTTC. The V and J genes are TRBV7-9 and TRBJ2-7, with D perhaps given as TRBD1 or TRBD2 (5 bases each). Trimming pared 3 bases from V and 0 bases from J, leaving 18 bases between. The germline V gene encodes CDR1 SEHNR and CDR2 FQNEAQ (reference sequence). The CDR3 loop spans 17 amino acids. Full variable domain (outside the CDR3, taken from reference TRBV7-9 and TRBJ2-7): DTGVSQNPRHKITKRGQNVTFRCDPISEHNRLYWYRQTLGQGPEFLTYFQNEAQLEKSRLLSDRFSAERPKGSFSTLEIQRTEQGDSAMYLCASSLGSGTQSSYEQYFGPGTRLTVT.

This clonotype was detected only a few times. The J gene is TRBJ1-5, the V gene TRBV20-1, with D tentatively TRBD1 (5 bases). The V gene's germline CDR1 is DFQATT and CDR2 SNEGSKA (reference sequence). This CDR3 contains 16 residues. Trimming stripped 5 bases from V and 1 base from J, with 18 bases between. This CDR3 reads CSAWADSLGSNQPQHF. CDR3 nucleotides: TGCAGTGCTTGGGCTGACAGCCTCGGGAGCAATCAGCCCCAGCATTTT.

The J gene is TRBJ1-1, the V gene TRBV12-3 or TRBV12-4; D may be TRBD1 (6 bases). This CDR3 is 13 amino acids long. V was trimmed by 8 bases and J by 1 base, leaving 11 bases between them. DNA for the CDR3: TGTGCCAGCTCGGTGGGGGCGAACACTGAAGCTTTCTTT. It codes for CASSVGANTEAFF.

The rearrangement links TRBV20-1 to TRBJ2-5; 8 nucleotides line up with TRBD1. Germline V gives CDR1 DFQATT, CDR2 SNEGSKA (reference sequence). V gave up 5 bases and J gave up 2 bases; unmatched junction bases: 13. This CDR3 spans 16 amino acids. CDR3 region: CSAQGLTGGRQETQYF. Here the CDR3 DNA reads TGCAGTGCTCAGGGATTAACAGGGGGTAGGCAAGAGACCCAGTACTTC.

This chain uses TRBV20-1 with TRBJ2-3; no firm D call. This CDR3 has 14 residues. CDR1 is DFQATT, CDR2 SNEGSKA, per germline (reference sequence). Trimming stripped 0 bases from V and 4 bases from J, with 11 bases between. The DNA of the CDR3 is TGCAGTGCTAGAGATGTCCTTCGCGCAGATACGCAGTATTTT. Its protein product is CSARDVLRADTQYF.

The genes are TRBV5-1 and TRBJ1-6, with 9 positions matching TRBD1. Germline lookup yields CDR1 SGHRS and CDR2 YFSETQ. The CDR3 is 14 residues long. Trimming removed 3 bases from V and 10 bases from J; junction bases left unmatched: 5. CDR3 sequence reads: CASSSGTGSSPLHF. The CDR3 nucleotides read TGCGCCAGCAGCTCCGGGACAGGGAGCTCACCCCTCCACTTT.

The rearrangement joins TRBV2 to TRBJ1-3, with D perhaps matching TRBD1 (5 bases). Germline CDR1 is SNHLY and CDR2 is FYNNEI. V was cut by 8 bases and J by 1 base, with 9 bases left in between. The CDR3 runs to 13 residues. The CDR3 loop is CASVGQSGNTIYF. DNA of the CDR3: TGTGCCAGCGTGGGGCAATCTGGAAACACCATATATTTT.

The V and J genes are TRBV30 and TRBJ2-3, with D possibly TRBD2 on 6 matching bases. Germline-derived CDR1 and CDR2 are GTSNPN and SVGIG (reference sequence). V was cut by 4 bases and J by 5 bases, with 19 bases left in between. This CDR3 is 15 amino acids long. CDR3 DNA sequence: TGTGCCTGGACGCGGGGAAGCCGAACGGAAGATACGCAGTATTTT. Translation: CAWTRGSRTEDTQYF.

This clonotype has more than one count but fewer than ten. J is TRBJ2-3 and V is TRBV9; 11 nucleotides line up with TRBD2. Germline-derived CDR1 and CDR2 are SGDLS and YYNGEE. V was pared by 0 bases and J by 0 bases, with 9 bases of the junction left unmatched. This CDR3 spans 19 amino acids. CDR3: CASSVGRASGGSSTDTQYF. The DNA for the CDR3 is TGTGCCAGCAGCGTAGGCAGGGCTAGCGGGGGGTCTAGCACAGATACGCAGTATTTT. The full variable domain, with the rest looked up from reference TRBV9 and TRBJ2-3, is DSGVTQTPKHLITATGQRVTLRCSPRSGDLSVYWYQQSLDQGLQFLIQYYNGEERAKGNILERFSAQQFPDLHSELNLSSLELGDSALYFCASSVGRASGGSSTDTQYFGPGTRLTVL.

The chain links TRBV6-2 or TRBV6-3 to TRBJ1-2, with 9 bases matching TRBD1. Germline-derived CDR1 and CDR2 are MNHEY and SVGEGT. The CDR3 has 15 amino acids. Trimming removed 6 bases from V and 4 bases from J; junction bases left unmatched: 9. This chain's CDR3 is CASSPDRGIGYGYTF. DNA of the CDR3: TGTGCCAGCAGCCCGGACAGGGGAATTGGCTATGGCTACACCTTC.

CDR3 coding DNA: TGCGCCAGCAGCCAAGATTACAGGCCGGACTACACCTTC. Protein product: CASSQDYRPDYTF. The V call is TRBV4-1, the J call TRBJ1-2; TRBD1 is a possible D gene (5 bases). Germline CDR1 and CDR2: MGHRA and YSYEKL. The CDR3 is 13 residues long. The V and J ends lost 0 bases and 10 bases respectively, with 12 bases between them.

The chain joins TRBV27 to TRBJ1-1; D remains unclear. The length of the CDR3 is 13 residues. Trimming took 3 bases from V and 1 from J, leaving 6 bases between them. Germline CDR1 MNHEY, CDR2 SMNVEV (reference sequence). CDR3 coding DNA: TGTGCCAGCAGTTTCGCGAGGAACACTGAAGCTTTCTTT. It translates to CASSFARNTEAFF.

Note on this clonotype: At one end, the junction sequence differs from germline, possibly due to a read error. The J gene is TRBJ2-7, the V gene TRBV28, with 7 bases fitting TRBD1. There are 12 residues in the CDR3. CDR1 MDHEN and CDR2 SYDVKM come from the germline V gene. CDR3 DNA: TGTGCCAGCAGTCGTCCCCCGGACAGGCAAGACTTC. Amino acid sequence: CASSRPPDRQDF.

The sample holds a few counts of this clonotype. The CDR3 loop is CASTPWEIETQYF. Written as DNA, the CDR3 is TGTGCCAGCACCCCTTGGGAGATCGAGACCCAGTACTTC. The gene calls are TRBV7-9 and TRBJ2-5, with D maybe TRBD2 (5 bases). Per germline, CDR1 SEHNR and CDR2 FQNEAQ (reference sequence). The CDR3 spans 13 residues. Between the trimmed V and J ends, which lost 7 bases and 5 bases, there was a span of 14 bases.